The 11 T cell receptor beta chains below come from one sample, sequenced in a study of blood T cells in healthy people across ages. A sample-barcoded 5' primer and a J-beta primer mix were used in a second PCR of about 6 to 11 cycles. TCRdb used MiXCR to reprocess the 5' RACE reads, holding one entry per CDR3 protein. Of over a million distinct CDR3 sequences in the sample, 59% were seen once. Sequencing was performed on blood. The receptor set was obtained from a man aged 18-30 years in good health.

This clonotype was counted many times. This chain links TRBV6-5 with TRBJ1-1; D remains unclear. CDR3 length equals 11 residues. Per germline, CDR1 MNHEY and CDR2 SVGAGI. V lost 6 bases, J lost 1 base, and 3 bases lay in between. The chain's CDR3 is CASSSNTEAFF. CDR3 DNA sequence: TGTGCCAGCAGCTCGAACACTGAAGCTTTCTTT.

V is TRBV9 and J is TRBJ2-1, with 13 bases identical to TRBD2. The CDR3 is 15 amino acids. Germline V gene sequence: CDR1 SGDLS, CDR2 YYNGEE. V was pared by 3 bases and J by 6 bases, with 3 bases of the junction left unmatched. CDR3 sequence: CASSEGTSGTNEQFF. The CDR3 bases are TGTGCCAGCAGCGAAGGGACTAGCGGGACCAATGAGCAGTTCTTC.

The chain joins TRBV12-3 or TRBV12-4 to TRBJ2-5; no clear D gene. V gave up 7 bases and J gave up 2 bases, with 11 bases separating them. The CDR3 covers 13 residues. The CDR3 DNA reads as TGTGCCAGCACCGATGACAAACAAGAGACCCAGTACTTC. As protein: CASTDDKQETQYF.

The CDR3 protein is CATSRDKGETQYF. Here the CDR3 DNA reads TGTGCCACCAGCAGAGATAAAGGAGAGACCCAGTACTTC. The chain couples TRBV15 to TRBJ2-5, with D uncertain. The length of the CDR3 is 13 residues. Between the trimmed V and J ends, which lost 0 bases and 4 bases, there was a span of 6 bases. CDR1 and CDR2 from the germline V gene are LNHNV and YYDKDF (reference sequence).

This rearrangement joins TRBV27 to TRBJ2-2, with 8 nucleotides matching TRBD1. The CDR3 contains 14 residues. Germline V gene lookup returns CDR1 MNHEY and CDR2 SMNVEV (reference sequence). Trimming took 6 bases from V and 5 from J; bases not matched to a gene: 5. CDR3 residues: CASSTNRGTGELFF. The CDR3 DNA is TGTGCCAGCAGCACAAACAGGGGGACCGGGGAGCTGTTTTTT.

The rearrangement joins TRBV20-1 to TRBJ1-1, with TRBD1 matching 12 bases. CDR1 is DFQATT, CDR2 SNEGSKA, per germline (reference sequence). The trim removed 1 base at V and 2 bases at J, leaving 11 bases unmatched. CDR3 length: 18 residues. This CDR3 reads CSARGGGTGGARNTEAFF. Written as DNA, the CDR3 is TGCAGTGCTAGAGGGGGTGGGACAGGGGGCGCGAGAAACACTGAAGCTTTCTTT.

This chain uses TRBV5-5 with TRBJ2-3; perhaps TRBD2 as D (6 bases). V lost 1 base and J 4 bases, leaving 13 bases between the germline ends. The CDR3 runs to 15 residues. CDR1 SGHKS and CDR2 YYEKEE come from the germline V gene (reference sequence). The CDR3 nucleotides read TGTGCCAGCAGCTTGTCCGCGGAGGGGCCAGATACGCAGTATTTT. Translating it yields CASSLSAEGPDTQYF.

The chain employs TRBV4-1 and TRBJ2-6; D uncertain. This CDR3 spans 15 amino acids. Germline V gives CDR1 MGHRA, CDR2 YSYEKL. V was pared by 6 bases and J by 3 bases, with 12 bases between. The CDR3 nucleotides are TGCGCCAGCAGTCCCAAGGGCGGTGGGGCCAACGTCCTGACTTTC. Translation gives CASSPKGGGANVLTF.

The V and J genes are TRBV15 and TRBJ2-5; 12 nucleotides line up with TRBD2. The DNA end favors TRBJ2-7, so the J call may be wrong. The germline CDR1 and CDR2 sequences are LNHNV and YYDKDF (reference sequence). This CDR3 has 15 residues. DNA for the CDR3: TGTGCCACCAGCAGAGTCCTAGCGGGAGGGGGCGAGCAGTACTTC. It yields the protein CATSRVLAGGGEQYF.

The chain recombines TRBV7-9 with TRBJ2-3; D perhaps matches TRBD1 (5 bases). This CDR3 has 16 amino acids. V lost 5 bases and J 0 bases, leaving 15 bases between the germline ends. Germline V lookup: CDR1 SEHNR, CDR2 FQNEAQ (reference sequence). The CDR3 loop is CASSIDSQPSTDTQYF. Written as DNA, the CDR3 is TGTGCCAGCAGCATAGACAGTCAACCTAGCACAGATACGCAGTATTTT.

The chain joins TRBV4-2 to TRBJ2-5, with 8 bases lining up with TRBD1. The CDR3 sequence is 14 residues long. V shed 3 bases and J 4 bases; nucleotides not matched to a gene: 4. CDR1 is LGHNA and CDR2 is YNFKEQ in the germline V gene. CDR3 in amino acids: CASSQRTGRETQYF. CDR3 DNA: TGTGCCAGCAGCCAGAGGACAGGGAGAGAGACCCAGTACTTC.